The entry below gives a single TCR beta chain sequence along with its context. This specimen belongs to a study of blood T cell repertoires in COVID-19. Study overall: The United States, Italy and Spain provided the acute and convalescent COVID-19 samples. Sources were T cells, B-cell-depleted T cells, or PBMCs; the material itself was cDNA or gDNA.

The V end was cut by 5 bases, the J end by 9 bases, with 11 bases between. In germline, CDR1 is MDHEN, CDR2 SYDVKM. This CDR3 spans 12 amino acids. In the original workflow: The authors estimated nucleated cell counts from reference gene primer amplification. Some clones are missing from TCRdb's copy, which holds only in-frame ones; the method was immunoSEQ multiplex PCR. Clone size and V and J calls were adopted from that table, with D and trimming inferred from the DNA. The sample lists approximately 180,000 clones, around 80% occurring once. The sample consisted of peripheral blood. The chain links TRBV28 to TRBJ2-1, with D possibly TRBD2 on 6 matching bases. The receptor was isolated from a woman between 65 and 79 years old with acute or convalescent COVID-19. CDR3 sequence reads: CASSGVGGEQFF. DNA of the CDR3: TGTGCCAGCAGTGGGGTGGGGGGTGAGCAGTTCTTC.